Below, 22 T cell receptor beta chains from the same sample are listed, as sequenced in a study of T cell responses to AZD1222 COVID-19 vaccine. TCRdb keeps only in-frame clones here, not all; method: immunoSEQ multiplex PCR. The sample yields about 130,000 clones, more than 70% seen once. The sequenced sample was peripheral blood, obtained 28 days after the second AZD1222 dose. The receptors come from an adult who received the AZD1222 COVID-19 vaccine.

The chain uses TRBV5-1 and TRBJ2-5, with 10 bases lining up with TRBD1. This CDR3 comprises 13 residues. The V and J ends lost 4 bases and 5 bases, in that order; junction bases with no gene match: 2. In germline, CDR1 is SGHRS, CDR2 YFSETQ. The CDR3 sequence is CASSLGQGETQYF. CDR3 nucleotide sequence: TGCGCCAGCAGCCTGGGACAGGGGGAGACCCAGTACTTC.

The table lists this clone with a few counts. The chain has TRBV7-7 and TRBJ2-2; D might be TRBD1 (6 bases). The CDR3 consists of 18 residues. The V and J ends lost 2 bases and 1 base respectively, with 17 bases between them. Germline values: CDR1 SSHAT, CDR2 FNYEAQ (reference sequence). DNA of the CDR3: TGTGCCAGCAGCTTACGATTACAGGGTGCCAAGAACACCGGGGAGCTGTTTTTT. Translation: CASSLRLQGAKNTGELFF. Full variable domain (remainder filled in from reference TRBV7-7 and TRBJ2-2): GAGVSQSPRYKVTKRGQDVTLRCDPISSHATLYWYQQALGQGPEFLTYFNYEAQPDKSGLPSDRFSAERPEGSISTLTIQRTEQRDSAMYRCASSLRLQGAKNTGELFFGEGSRLTVL.

V usage is TRBV18 and J usage is TRBJ1-1; 9 bases are shared with TRBD1. V shed 8 bases, J shed 0 bases, and the junction held 7 bases outside the gene matches. Germline V lookup: CDR1 KGHSH, CDR2 LQKENI. CDR3 size: 15 residues. As DNA, the CDR3 is TGTGCCAGCAGTCCCGGGACAGGGATGAACACTGAAGCTTTCTTT. Translated: CASSPGTGMNTEAFF.

The V gene is TRBV27, the J gene TRBJ1-4; the D gene is possibly TRBD1 (6 bases). V shed 7 bases and J shed 0 bases, with 12 bases lying between them. CDR1 and CDR2 from the germline V gene are MNHEY and SMNVEV (reference sequence). The CDR3 contains 15 residues. CDR3 nucleotide sequence: TGTGCCAGCACCCAGAGGGGGGCAACTAATGAAAAACTGTTTTTT. Amino acids: CASTQRGATNEKLFF.

This clone was observed a single time. The chain's CDR3 is CASSKGISSYNSPLHF. The CDR3 nucleotides are TGTGCCAGTAGTAAGGGGATAAGCTCCTATAATTCACCCCTCCACTTT. The chain has TRBV19 and TRBJ1-6; TRBD1 might be the D (5 bases). The CDR3 has 16 amino acids. The germline V gene has CDR1 LNHDA and CDR2 SQIVND (reference sequence). The V end lost 4 bases, the J end lost 0 bases, and 10 bases lay between the germline ends.

The CDR3 loop is CASTGAWGTGELFF. In DNA form, the CDR3 reads TGTGCCAGCACCGGGGCATGGGGTACCGGGGAGCTGTTTTTT. V gene TRBV5-5 combines with J gene TRBJ2-2; D tentatively reads TRBD1 or TRBD2 (5 bases each). The CDR3 extends over 14 amino acids. V lost 6 bases and J lost 5, with 14 bases in between. Germline-derived CDR1 and CDR2 are SGHKS and YYEKEE (reference sequence).

This chain uses TRBV30 with TRBJ2-5; D ambiguous. V was trimmed by 0 bases and J by 0 bases, leaving 2 bases between them. This CDR3 is 12 amino acids long. Per germline, CDR1 GTSNPN and CDR2 SVGIG (reference sequence). The CDR3 sequence: CAWSVYQETQYF. DNA of the CDR3: TGTGCCTGGAGTGTGTACCAAGAGACCCAGTACTTC.

The chain is built from TRBV7-9 and TRBJ1-3, with D perhaps matching TRBD1 (5 bases). CDR3 size: 13 residues. The ends were cut back, 5 bases at V and 1 base at J, with 6 bases in the middle. The germline gives CDR1 SEHNR, CDR2 FQNEAQ (reference sequence). The CDR3 DNA follows: TGTGCCAGCAGCGCAGGGTCTGGAAACACCATATATTTT. Its translation: CASSAGSGNTIYF.

This chain links TRBV7-6 with TRBJ1-6; D not certain. This CDR3 has 13 amino acids. Germline loops: CDR1 SGHVS, CDR2 FNYEAQ. Trimming shortened V by 1 base and J by 8 bases, and 6 bases separated the two germline ends. The CDR3 reads CASSLDRDSPLHF. CDR3 nucleotide sequence: TGTGCCAGCAGCTTAGACCGGGATTCACCCCTCCACTTT. The variable domain in full, with the rest retrieved from reference TRBV7-6 and TRBJ1-6, is GAGVSQSPRYKVTKRGQDVALRCDPISGHVSLYWYRQALGQGPEFLTYFNYEAQQDKSGLPNDRFSAERPEGSISTLTIQRTEQRDSAMYRCASSLDRDSPLHFGNGTRLTVT.

The chain links TRBV4-2 to TRBJ2-1; D is uncertain. The CDR3 totals 16 residues. CDR1 and CDR2 from the germline V gene are LGHNA and YNFKEQ. Trimming took 1 base from V and 0 from J, leaving 10 bases between them. DNA for the CDR3: TGTGCCAGCAGCCAAGTCGCTACTAACTCCTACAATGAGCAGTTCTTC. Translating gives CASSQVATNSYNEQFF.

J is TRBJ2-3 and V is TRBV9; D ambiguous. The CDR3 contains 14 residues. Per germline, CDR1 SGDLS and CDR2 YYNGEE. V lost 8 bases, J lost 4 bases, and 17 bases lay in between. As DNA, the CDR3 is TGTGCCAGTGTACGAAGTTCCAGGTCAGATACGCAGTATTTT. It codes for CASVRSSRSDTQYF.

The chain uses TRBV3-1 (or the pseudogene TRBV3-2) and TRBJ1-1; 8 bases map to TRBD1. CDR1 is LGHDT and CDR2 is YNNKEL in the germline V gene (reference sequence). The CDR3 extends over 15 amino acids. Trimming took 3 bases from V and 2 from J; bases not matched to a gene: 5. CDR3 nucleotides: TGTGCCAGCAGCCAGCCGCAGGGGGCCAACACTGAAGCTTTCTTT. Its translation: CASSQPQGANTEAFF.

The V gene is TRBV6-5, the J gene TRBJ1-1; TRBD1 agrees at 8 bases. Trimming at V came to 4 bases and at J to 0 bases, leaving 1 base not matched to a gene. Germline V gives CDR1 MNHEY, CDR2 SVGAGI. The CDR3 spans 14 residues. DNA of the CDR3: TGTGCCAGCAGTTCACAGGGGGTGAACACTGAAGCTTTCTTT. Protein sequence: CASSSQGVNTEAFF.

This clone occurred a few times. The rearrangement joins TRBV7-2 to TRBJ2-1; 8 bases map to TRBD2. This CDR3 has 17 residues. V shed 2 bases and J 2 bases; nucleotides not matched to a gene: 8. Germline CDR1 is SGHTA and CDR2 is FQGNSA. In DNA form, the CDR3 reads TGTGCCAGCAGCTTATCCTCGACTAGCGCGGCCTACAATGAGCAGTTCTTC. Its translation: CASSLSSTSAAYNEQFF.

This clone has a handful of counts. This rearrangement joins TRBV19 to TRBJ2-7; TRBD2 agrees at 10 bases. The CDR3 has 14 amino acids. CDR1 and CDR2 from the germline V gene are LNHDA and SQIVND (reference sequence). Germline trimming cut 4 bases from V and 2 bases from J; bases unmatched to any gene: 2. The CDR3 region has the DNA TGTGCCAGTAGTAGGACTAGCGGAACCTACGAGCAGTACTTC. It specifies CASSRTSGTYEQYF.

The rearrangement uses TRBV25-1 and TRBJ1-3; D gene unclear. The CDR3 spans 14 residues. Between the trimmed V and J ends, which lost 6 bases and 0 bases, there was a span of 9 bases. Per the germline V gene, CDR1 is MGHDK and CDR2 is SYGVNS. The DNA for the CDR3 is TGTGCCAGCAGCAGCCTTACCTCTGGAAACACCATATATTTT. Translated, it gives CASSSLTSGNTIYF.

CDR3 sequence reads: CAISDPGQVYYEQYF. CDR3 nucleotides: TGTGCCATCAGTGACCCGGGACAGGTTTACTACGAGCAGTACTTC. The chain employs TRBV10-3 and TRBJ2-7, with 8 bases fitting TRBD1. CDR1 ENHRY and CDR2 SYGVKD come from the germline V gene. The trim removed 3 bases at V and 3 bases at J, leaving 7 bases unmatched. CDR3 length: 15 amino acids.

The chain recombines TRBV6-2 or TRBV6-3 with TRBJ2-2; D remains unclear. CDR1 is MNHEY, CDR2 SVGEGT, per germline. CDR3 length equals 15 residues. Trimming stripped 2 bases from V and 6 bases from J, with 13 bases between. The CDR3 loop is CASSYPIENSGELFF. Here the CDR3 DNA reads TGTGCCAGCAGTTACCCTATCGAAAACTCCGGGGAGCTGTTTTTT.

The chain links TRBV11-2 to TRBJ2-7; D is perhaps TRBD1 (6 bases). Trimming pared 3 bases from V and 3 bases from J, leaving 12 bases between. Germline V CDR1 and CDR2: SGHAT, FQNNGV. The CDR3 spans 14 residues. Here the CDR3 reads CASSFLGQSYEQYF. The CDR3 DNA reads TGTGCCAGCAGCTTTCTTGGACAGAGCTACGAGCAGTACTTC.

The CDR3 loop is CASSLSPNPNTGELFF. CDR3 coding DNA: TGTGCCAGCAGTTTAAGTCCAAACCCGAACACCGGGGAGCTGTTTTTT. The J gene is TRBJ2-2, the V gene TRBV28; D unclear. CDR1 is MDHEN and CDR2 is SYDVKM in the germline V gene. Trimming removed 2 bases at V and 0 bases at J, with 10 bases between. The CDR3 has 16 residues.

This sequence joins TRBV11-2 and TRBJ1-4; D is unresolved. Looked up from germline, CDR1 is SGHAT and CDR2 is FQNNGV. V lost 6 bases and J lost 13, with 9 bases in between. This CDR3 contains 10 residues. The CDR3 sequence: CASRGEGLFF. The DNA of the CDR3 is TGTGCCAGCAGGGGCGAGGGACTGTTTTTT.

This clone has more than one count but fewer than ten. The chain uses TRBV4-1 and TRBJ2-2; D possibly corresponds to TRBD1 (5 bases). V shed 2 bases and J shed 1 base, with 11 bases lying between them. The CDR3 length is 16 residues. The germline V gene has CDR1 MGHRA and CDR2 YSYEKL. CDR3 DNA sequence: TGCGCCAGCAGCCAAACGGCCACAGGGAACACCGGGGAGCTGTTTTTT. Its translation: CASSQTATGNTGELFF.